This T cell receptor beta chain was sequenced in a study of read filtering for tumor transcriptome and immune sequencing. Study overall: By R-ISS, stages I, II and III held around 8, 15 and 7 patients. Study outcomes and limitations: RNA-seq captured clonotypes less deeply and reliably than IR-seq. IR-seq and RNA-seq agreed better without single-read clonotypes.

V was trimmed by 0 bases and J by 6 bases, leaving 18 bases between them. The CDR3 is made up of 16 amino acids. Germline CDR1 DFQATT, CDR2 SNEGSKA (reference sequence). There are many counts of this clonotype. Its antigen is not known. Molecular barcoded adaptors covering alpha/delta and beta/gamma chains were used on 400 ng RNA. MiXCR, run by TCRdb on the reads, gives a single entry per CDR3 protein. The data show under 80,000 distinct CDR3 sequences, with approximately 19% seen just once and roughly an eighth held by the top ten. The J gene is TRBJ2-1, the V gene TRBV20-1; no definite D call. This TCR derives from a donor at least 40 years old with multiple myeloma. Input material: a population of CD138-negative cells sorted from bone marrow. CDR3 DNA: TGCAGTGCTAGAGATCAAGCCGGGCAGGCCAGCAATGAGCAGTTCTTC. It codes for CSARDQAGQASNEQFF.